A single TCR beta chain is shown here with its context. Its antigen is unidentified. Assay: immunoSEQ multiplex PCR; the TCRdb copy retains only in-frame clones and omits some. Of about 2.3 million clones in the sample, over 90% are singletons; the top ten hold 0.39%. This sample was included in a study of shared clonotypes between healthy human individuals. Study at large: Samples came from a couple of female and a few male donors aged 18 to 49. CD8 memory received one plate per donor, CD8 naive two, CD4 memory three and CD4 naive three.

Germline assignment: CDR1 SGDLS and CDR2 YYNGEE. The CDR3 spans 15 residues. V gave up 4 bases and J gave up 5 bases; unmatched junction bases: 9. General study points: Naive subsets generally exceeded memory subsets in estimated richness. Clonotype sharing among the donors was expected to vary with sequencing depth.

V gene TRBV9 combines with J gene TRBJ2-7; 10 nucleotides line up with TRBD2. The receptor was derived from a man in his late teens or twenties in good health. Some clones in this sample may be carry-over from other donors' samples. Input material: naive CD4+ T cells from PBMCs. Subset indicated: CD45RA+ positively selected. The CDR3 DNA follows: TGTGCCAGCAGCCCCCTAGCGGGAGCTTGGCACGAGCAGTACTTC. It encodes CASSPLAGAWHEQYF.